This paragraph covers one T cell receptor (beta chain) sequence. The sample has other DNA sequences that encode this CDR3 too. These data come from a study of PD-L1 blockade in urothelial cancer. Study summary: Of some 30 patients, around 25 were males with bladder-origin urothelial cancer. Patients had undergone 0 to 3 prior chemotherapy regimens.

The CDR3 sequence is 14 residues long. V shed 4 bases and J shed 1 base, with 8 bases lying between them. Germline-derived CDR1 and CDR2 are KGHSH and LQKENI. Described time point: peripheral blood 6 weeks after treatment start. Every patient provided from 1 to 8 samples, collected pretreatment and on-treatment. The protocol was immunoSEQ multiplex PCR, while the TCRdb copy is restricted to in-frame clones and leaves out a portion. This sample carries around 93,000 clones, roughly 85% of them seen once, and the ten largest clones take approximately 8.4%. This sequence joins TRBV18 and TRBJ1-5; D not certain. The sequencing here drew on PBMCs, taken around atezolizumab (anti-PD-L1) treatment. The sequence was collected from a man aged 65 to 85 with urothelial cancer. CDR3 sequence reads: CASSREGSNQPQHF. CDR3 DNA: TGTGCCAGCTCACGGGAGGGAAGCAATCAGCCCCAGCATTTT.